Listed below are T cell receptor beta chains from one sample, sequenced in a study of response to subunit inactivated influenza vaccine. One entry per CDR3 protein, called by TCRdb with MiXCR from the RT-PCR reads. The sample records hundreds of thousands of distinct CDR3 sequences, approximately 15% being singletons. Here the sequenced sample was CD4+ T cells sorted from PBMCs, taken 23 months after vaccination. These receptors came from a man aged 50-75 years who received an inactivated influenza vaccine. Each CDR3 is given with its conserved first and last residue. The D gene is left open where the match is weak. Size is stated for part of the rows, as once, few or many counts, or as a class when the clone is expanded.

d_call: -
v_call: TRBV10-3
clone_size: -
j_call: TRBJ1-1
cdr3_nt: TGTGCCATCGGGGGGCGAGACTTGAACACTGAAGCTTTCTTT
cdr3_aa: CAIGGRDLNTEAFF

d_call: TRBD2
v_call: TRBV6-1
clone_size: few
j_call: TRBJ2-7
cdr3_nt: TGTGCCAGCAAGAGGGAGGGACCCGAGCAGTACTTC
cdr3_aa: CASKREGPEQYF

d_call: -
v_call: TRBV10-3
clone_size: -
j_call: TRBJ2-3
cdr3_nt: TGTGCCATCAGTTCATCAGATACGCAGTATTTT
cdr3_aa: CAISSSDTQYF

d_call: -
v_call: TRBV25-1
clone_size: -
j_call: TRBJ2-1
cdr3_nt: TGTGCCAGCAGTGGAGGGCTGAAGTGGAATGAGCAGTTCTTC
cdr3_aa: CASSGGLKWNEQFF

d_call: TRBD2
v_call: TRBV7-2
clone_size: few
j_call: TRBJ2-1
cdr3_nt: TGTGCCAGCAGCACCCCTCCTGGCGGGGGGGCCCTTGATGAGCAGTTCTTC
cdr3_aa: CASSTPPGGGALDEQFF

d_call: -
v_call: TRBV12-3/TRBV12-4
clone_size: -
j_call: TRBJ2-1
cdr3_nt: TGTGCCAGCACCCTGAGCCAAAATGAGCAGTTCTTC
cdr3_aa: CASTLSQNEQFF

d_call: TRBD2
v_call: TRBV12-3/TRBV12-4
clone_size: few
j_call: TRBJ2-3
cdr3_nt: TGTGCCAGCAGTTTATTGCGGGGGGGAGGCACAGATACGCAGTATTTT
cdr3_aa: CASSLLRGGGTDTQYF

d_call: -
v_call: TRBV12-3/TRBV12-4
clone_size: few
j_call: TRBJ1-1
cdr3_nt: TGTGCCAGCAGTTCCGGGACTGGGGCTTTCTTT
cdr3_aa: CASSSGTGAFF

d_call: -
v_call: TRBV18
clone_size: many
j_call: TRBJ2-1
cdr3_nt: TGTGCCAGCTCACCGTTAGCTAGCGCCTTCGGTCTTGAGCAGTTCTTC
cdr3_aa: CASSPLASAFGLEQFF

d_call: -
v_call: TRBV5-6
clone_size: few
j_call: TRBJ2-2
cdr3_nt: TGTGCCAGCAGCTTGCACGGGCTCACCGGGGAGCTGTTTTTT
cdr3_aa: CASSLHGLTGELFF

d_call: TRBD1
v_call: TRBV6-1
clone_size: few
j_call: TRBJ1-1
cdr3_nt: TGTGCCGGAGGTCGACAGGGGGCGATGAACACTGAAGCTTTCTTT
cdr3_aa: CAGGRQGAMNTEAFF

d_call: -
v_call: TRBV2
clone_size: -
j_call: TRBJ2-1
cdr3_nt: TGTGCCAGCAGTGACCTAAAGAGAGGGCCCTTGTGGATCTTC
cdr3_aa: CASSDLKRGPLWIF

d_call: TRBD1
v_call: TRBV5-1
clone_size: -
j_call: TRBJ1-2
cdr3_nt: TGCGCCAGCAGCTTGGGGGACAGAAACTATGGCTACACCTTC
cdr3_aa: CASSLGDRNYGYTF

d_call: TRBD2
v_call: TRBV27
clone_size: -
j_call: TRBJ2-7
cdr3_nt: TGTGCCAGCAGTCATAACACCGGGACTACCCCTGGCAAGCAGTACTTC
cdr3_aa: CASSHNTGTTPGKQYF

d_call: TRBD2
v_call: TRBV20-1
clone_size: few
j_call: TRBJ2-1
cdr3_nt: TGCAGTGCTAGAGATTCAGTGGGACTAGCCTATGAGCAGTTCTTC
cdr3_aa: CSARDSVGLAYEQFF

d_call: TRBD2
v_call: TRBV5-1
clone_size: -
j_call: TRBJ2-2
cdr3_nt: TGCGCCAGCAGCTCAGGACTAGCCCGGTCGGCCGGGGAGCTGTTTTTT
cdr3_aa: CASSSGLARSAGELFF

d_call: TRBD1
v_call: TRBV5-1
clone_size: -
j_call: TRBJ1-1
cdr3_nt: TGCGCCAGCAGCGTAGGACAGGGGGACACTGAAGCTTTCTTT
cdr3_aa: CASSVGQGDTEAFF

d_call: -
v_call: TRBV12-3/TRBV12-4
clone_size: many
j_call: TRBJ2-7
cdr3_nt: TGTGCCAGCAGTTTATGGCAGGGGAACGAGCAGTACTTC
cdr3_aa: CASSLWQGNEQYF

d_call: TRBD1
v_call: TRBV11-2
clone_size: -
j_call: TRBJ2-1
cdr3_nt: TGTGCCAGCACCAGGGGACAGGGGGCCTACAATGAGCAGTTCTTC
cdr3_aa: CASTRGQGAYNEQFF

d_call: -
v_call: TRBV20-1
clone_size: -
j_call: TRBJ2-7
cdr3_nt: TGCAGTGCAGAGACGGGAGTACGAATTGATTACGAGCAGTACTTC
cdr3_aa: CSAETGVRIDYEQYF

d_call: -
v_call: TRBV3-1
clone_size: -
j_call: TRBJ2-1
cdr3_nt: TGTGCCAGCAGCCAAGTTGGGGCTGAGCAGTTCTTC
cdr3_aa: CASSQVGAEQFF

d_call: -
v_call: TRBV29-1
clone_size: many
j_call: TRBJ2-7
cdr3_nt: TGCAGCGTTGCTGAGCGGGCTAGGCAGTACTTC
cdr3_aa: CSVAERARQYF

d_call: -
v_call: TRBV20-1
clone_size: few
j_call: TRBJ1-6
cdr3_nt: TGCAGTGCTAGAGACCAGGGTGGCTCACCCCTCCACTTT
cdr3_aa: CSARDQGGSPLHF

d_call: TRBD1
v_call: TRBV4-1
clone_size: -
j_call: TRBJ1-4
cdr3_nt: TGCGCCAGCAGCCAAGGTCCGGGACAGGGGTTGAATGAAAAACTGTTTTTT
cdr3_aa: CASSQGPGQGLNEKLFF

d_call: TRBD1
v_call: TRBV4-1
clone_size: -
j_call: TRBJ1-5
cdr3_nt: TGCGCCAGCAGCCAAGCAAGTGGCACAGGGGGTAGGGGCAATCAGCCCCAGCATTTT
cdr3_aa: CASSQASGTGGRGNQPQHF

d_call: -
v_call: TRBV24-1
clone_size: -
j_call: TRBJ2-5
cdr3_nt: TGTGCCACCAGTGATCCGGGACGGCAAGAGACCCAGTACTTC
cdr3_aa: CATSDPGRQETQYF

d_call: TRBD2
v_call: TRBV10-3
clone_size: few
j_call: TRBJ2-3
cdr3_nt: TGTGCCATCAGTCAACCCCTGGGGGGGGGAGTCGAATTCACAGATACGCAGTATTTT
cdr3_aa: CAISQPLGGGVEFTDTQYF

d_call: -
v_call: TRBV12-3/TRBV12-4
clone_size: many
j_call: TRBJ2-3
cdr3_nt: TGTGCCAGCAGTTCAGGGCACAGCACAGATACGCAGTATTTT
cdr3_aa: CASSSGHSTDTQYF

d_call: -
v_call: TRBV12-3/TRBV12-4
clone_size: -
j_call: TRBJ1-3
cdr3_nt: TGTGCCAGCAGTTTTTCCCAGGGTTCTGGAAACACCATATATTTT
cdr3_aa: CASSFSQGSGNTIYF

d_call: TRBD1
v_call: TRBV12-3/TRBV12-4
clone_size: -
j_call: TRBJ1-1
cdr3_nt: TGTGCCAGCAGGGGACAGGGTCAAAGCACTGAAGCTTTCTTT
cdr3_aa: CASRGQGQSTEAFF

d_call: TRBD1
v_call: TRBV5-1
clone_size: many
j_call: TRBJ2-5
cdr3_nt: TGCGCCAGCAGTTTGACAGGGGGCAACCAAGAGACCCAGTACTTC
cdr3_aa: CASSLTGGNQETQYF

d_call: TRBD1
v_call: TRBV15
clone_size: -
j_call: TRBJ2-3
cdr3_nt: TGTGCCACCAGTACAACGGGACAGGGCTCAGATACGCAGTATTTT
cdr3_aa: CATSTTGQGSDTQYF

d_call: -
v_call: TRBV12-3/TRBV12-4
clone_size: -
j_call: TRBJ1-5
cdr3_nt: TGTGCCAGCAGTTTTTGGCGTGGCAATCAGCCCCAGCATTTT
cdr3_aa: CASSFWRGNQPQHF

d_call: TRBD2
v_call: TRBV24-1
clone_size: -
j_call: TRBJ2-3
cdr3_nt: TGTGCCACCAGTGAAACCGGGACTAGTCTCGATACGCAGTATTTT
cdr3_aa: CATSETGTSLDTQYF

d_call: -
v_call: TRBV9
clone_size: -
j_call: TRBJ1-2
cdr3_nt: TGTGCCAGCAGCGGATCCACTGCTAACTATGGCTACACCTTC
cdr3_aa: CASSGSTANYGYTF

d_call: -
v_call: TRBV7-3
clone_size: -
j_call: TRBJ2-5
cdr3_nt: TGTGCCAGCAGCTTAATGGGCCCCCTGGAGACCCAGTACTTC
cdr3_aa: CASSLMGPLETQYF

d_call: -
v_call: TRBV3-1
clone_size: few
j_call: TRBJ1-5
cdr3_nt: TGTGCCAGCAGCTCCGCGTGGGATCAGCCCCAGCATTTT
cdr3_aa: CASSSAWDQPQHF